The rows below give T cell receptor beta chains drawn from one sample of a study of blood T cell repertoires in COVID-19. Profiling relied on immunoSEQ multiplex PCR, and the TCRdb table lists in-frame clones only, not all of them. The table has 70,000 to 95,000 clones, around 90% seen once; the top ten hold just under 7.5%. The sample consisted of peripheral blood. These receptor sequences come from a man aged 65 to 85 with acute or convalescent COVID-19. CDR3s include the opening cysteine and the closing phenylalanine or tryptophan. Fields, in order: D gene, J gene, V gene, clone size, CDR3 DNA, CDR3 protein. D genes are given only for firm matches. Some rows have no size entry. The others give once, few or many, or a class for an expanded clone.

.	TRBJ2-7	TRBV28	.	TGTGCCAGCAGTTTATCTCCCTTGTACGAGCAGTACTTC	CASSLSPLYEQYF
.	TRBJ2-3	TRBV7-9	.	TGTGCCAGCAGCACCCTGACAGCAGATACGCAGTATTTT	CASSTLTADTQYF
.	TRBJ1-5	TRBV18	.	TGTGCCAGCTCGTCCGGGGATAGCAATCAGCCCCAGCATTTT	CASSSGDSNQPQHF
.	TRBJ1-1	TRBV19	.	TGTGCCAGTATGGGGGGACTGATGAACACTGAAGCTTTCTTT	CASMGGLMNTEAFF
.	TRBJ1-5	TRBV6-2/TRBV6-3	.	TGTGCCAGCAGTTACTCGAAGGGGAATCAGCCCCAGCATTTT	CASSYSKGNQPQHF
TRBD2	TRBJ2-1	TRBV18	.	TGTGCCAGCTCACCTCGGACTAGCGGGATCTCCTACAATGAGCAGTTCTTC	CASSPRTSGISYNEQFF
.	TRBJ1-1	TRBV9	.	TGTGCCAGCAGCGTAGTTGGGGGGTCTGAAGCTTTCTTT	CASSVVGGSEAFF
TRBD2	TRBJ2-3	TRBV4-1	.	TGCGCCAGCAGCCAAGAGCGGGGGAGCACAGATACGCAGTATTTT	CASSQERGSTDTQYF
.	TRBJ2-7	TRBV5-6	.	TGTGCCAGCAGCTTCCAGGGGACCGGGTACGAGCAGTACTTC	CASSFQGTGYEQYF
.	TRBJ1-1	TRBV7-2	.	TGTGCCAGCAGCTTAGCGCGGACAACTCCTGAAGCTTTCTTT	CASSLARTTPEAFF
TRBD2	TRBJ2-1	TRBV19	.	TGTGCCAGTAGTAAGGGAGGACTAGCGGGGATCAATGAGCAGTTCTTC	CASSKGGLAGINEQFF
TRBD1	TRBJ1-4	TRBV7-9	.	TGTGCCAGCAGCCAGGACAGGACCTCTAATGAAAAACTGTTTTTT	CASSQDRTSNEKLFF
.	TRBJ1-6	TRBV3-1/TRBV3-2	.	TGTGCCAGCAGCCCTCTAGGTTACCCAGATAATTCACCCCTCCACTTT	CASSPLGYPDNSPLHF
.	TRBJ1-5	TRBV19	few	TGTGCCAGTAGTAGCTCCCGGGGGGTTCGGGTCAATCAGCCCCAGCATTTT	CASSSSRGVRVNQPQHF
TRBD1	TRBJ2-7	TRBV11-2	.	TGTGCCAGCAGCTTAGCCGGGACAGGGAACTCCTACGAGCAGTACTTC	CASSLAGTGNSYEQYF
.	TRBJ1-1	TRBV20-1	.	TGCAGTGCTGGGGGGGGAACTGAAGCTTTCTTT	CSAGGGTEAFF
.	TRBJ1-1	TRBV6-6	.	TGTGCCAGCGTATCCGGGACTAGGGCCCCTGAAGCTTTCTTT	CASVSGTRAPEAFF
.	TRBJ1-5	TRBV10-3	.	TGTGCCATCAGTGAGTCGGGGAGAGAAAATCAGCCCCAGCATTTT	CAISESGRENQPQHF
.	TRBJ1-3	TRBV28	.	TGTGCCAGCAGTTCTGGAGACTCTGGAAACACCATATATTTT	CASSSGDSGNTIYF
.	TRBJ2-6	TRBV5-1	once	TGCGCCAGCAGCTGGGAGAGTTTCTCTGGGGCCAACGTCCTGACTTTC	CASSWESFSGANVLTF
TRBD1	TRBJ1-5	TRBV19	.	TGTGCCAGTAGTATTAGCAGGGGGCCCCCCAATCAGCCCCAGCATTTT	CASSISRGPPNQPQHF
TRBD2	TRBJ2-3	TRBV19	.	TGTGCCAGTAGTATCTGGGCTAGCGGGCCGGATAATACGCAGTATTTT	CASSIWASGPDNTQYF
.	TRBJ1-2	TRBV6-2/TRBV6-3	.	TGTGCCAGCAGTTACTTCCTCTATGGCTACACCTTC	CASSYFLYGYTF
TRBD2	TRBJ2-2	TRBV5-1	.	TGCGCCAGCCGAGTAGCGGGAGCCGGGGAGCTGTTTTTT	CASRVAGAGELFF
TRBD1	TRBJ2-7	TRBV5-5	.	TGTGCCAGCAGCTTGGCCGGGACAGGGGTTTACGAGCAGTACTTC	CASSLAGTGVYEQYF
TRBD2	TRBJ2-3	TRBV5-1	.	TGCGCCAGCAGCTTGGTTATAGCGGGGGGCTTCACAGATACGCAGTATTTT	CASSLVIAGGFTDTQYF
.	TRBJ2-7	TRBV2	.	TGTGCCAGCAGTGTCCCAGAAATAAGCTCCTACGAGCAGTACTTC	CASSVPEISSYEQYF
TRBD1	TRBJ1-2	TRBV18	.	TGTGCCAGCTCATCTACAGGGGAAAATGGCTACACCTTC	CASSSTGENGYTF
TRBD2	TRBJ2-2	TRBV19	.	TGTGCCAGTAATAGCGGGAGCCAAGCGAACACCGGGGAGCTGTTTTTT	CASNSGSQANTGELFF
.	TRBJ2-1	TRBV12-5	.	TGTGCTAGTGCCTCCAGACTAGTCGGGGGGCTGTACAATGAGCAGTTCTTC	CASASRLVGGLYNEQFF
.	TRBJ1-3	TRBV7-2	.	TGTGCCAGCAGGCGGGGGTTATTGAACGGAAACACCATATATTTT	CASRRGLLNGNTIYF
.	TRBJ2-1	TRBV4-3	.	TGCGCCAGCAGCCAAGATGGACTGACCTCTTCCTACAATGAGCAGTTCTTC	CASSQDGLTSSYNEQFF
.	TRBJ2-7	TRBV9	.	TGTGCCAGCAGCGACGTACTCGGCTACGAGCAGTACTTC	CASSDVLGYEQYF
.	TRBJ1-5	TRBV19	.	TGTGCCAGTAACCCAGGGGAAAATCAGCCCCAGCATTTT	CASNPGENQPQHF
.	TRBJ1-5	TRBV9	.	TGTGCCAGCAGCGTAGGACAATCTAGCAATCAGCCCCAGCATTTT	CASSVGQSSNQPQHF